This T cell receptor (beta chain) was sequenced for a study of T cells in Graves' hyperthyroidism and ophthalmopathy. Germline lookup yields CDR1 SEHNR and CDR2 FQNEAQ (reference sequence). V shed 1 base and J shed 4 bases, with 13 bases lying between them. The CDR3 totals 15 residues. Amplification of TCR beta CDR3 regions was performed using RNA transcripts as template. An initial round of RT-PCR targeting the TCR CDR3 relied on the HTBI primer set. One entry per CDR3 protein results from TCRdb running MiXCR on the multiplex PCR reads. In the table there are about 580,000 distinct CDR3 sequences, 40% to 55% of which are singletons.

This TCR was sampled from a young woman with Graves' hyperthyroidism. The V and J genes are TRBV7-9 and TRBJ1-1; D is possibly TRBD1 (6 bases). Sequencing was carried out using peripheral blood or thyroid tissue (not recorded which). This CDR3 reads CASSLDRVSSTEAFF. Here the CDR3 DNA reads TGTGCCAGCAGCTTAGACAGGGTGAGCTCCACTGAAGCTTTCTTT.